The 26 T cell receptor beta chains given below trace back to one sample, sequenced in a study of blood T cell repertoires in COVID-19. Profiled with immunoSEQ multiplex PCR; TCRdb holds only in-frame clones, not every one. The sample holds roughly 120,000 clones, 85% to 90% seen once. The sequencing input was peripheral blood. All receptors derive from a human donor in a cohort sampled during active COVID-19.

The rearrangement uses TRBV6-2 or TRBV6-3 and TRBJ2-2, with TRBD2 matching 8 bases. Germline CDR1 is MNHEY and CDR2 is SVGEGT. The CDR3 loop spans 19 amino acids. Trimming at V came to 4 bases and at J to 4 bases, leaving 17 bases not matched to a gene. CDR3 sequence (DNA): TGTGCCAGCAGTTCCTCGCCCTACGGGAGGGATCGGGGCACCGGGGAGCTGTTTTTT. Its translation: CASSSSPYGRDRGTGELFF.

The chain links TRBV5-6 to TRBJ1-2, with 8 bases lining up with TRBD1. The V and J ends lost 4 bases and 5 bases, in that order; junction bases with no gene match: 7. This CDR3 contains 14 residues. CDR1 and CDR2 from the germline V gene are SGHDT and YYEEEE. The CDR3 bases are TGTGCCAGCAGCCGAGACAGGGGTCGATATGGCTACACCTTC. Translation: CASSRDRGRYGYTF.

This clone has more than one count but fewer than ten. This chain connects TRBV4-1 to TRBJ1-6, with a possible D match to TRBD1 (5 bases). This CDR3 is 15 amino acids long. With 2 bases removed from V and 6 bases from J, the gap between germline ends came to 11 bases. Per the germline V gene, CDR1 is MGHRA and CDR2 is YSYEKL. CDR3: CASSQLGLVNSPLHF. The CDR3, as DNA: TGCGCCAGCAGCCAACTGGGACTAGTTAATTCACCCCTCCACTTT.

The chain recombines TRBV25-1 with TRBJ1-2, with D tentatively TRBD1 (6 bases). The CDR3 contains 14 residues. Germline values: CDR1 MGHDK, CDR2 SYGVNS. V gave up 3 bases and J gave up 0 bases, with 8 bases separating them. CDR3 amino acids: CASSDEGANYGYTF. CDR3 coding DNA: TGTGCCAGCAGTGATGAGGGGGCTAACTATGGCTACACCTTC.

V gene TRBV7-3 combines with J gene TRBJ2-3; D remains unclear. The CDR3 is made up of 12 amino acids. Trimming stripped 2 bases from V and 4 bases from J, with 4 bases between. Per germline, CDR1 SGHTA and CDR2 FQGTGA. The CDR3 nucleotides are TGTGCCAGCAGCTTACATTCAGATACGCAGTATTTT. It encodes CASSLHSDTQYF.

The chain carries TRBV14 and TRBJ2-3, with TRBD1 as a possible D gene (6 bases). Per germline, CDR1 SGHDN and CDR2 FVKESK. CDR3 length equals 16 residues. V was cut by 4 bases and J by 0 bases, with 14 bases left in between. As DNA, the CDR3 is TGTGCCAGCAGCCCATTTCACAGGGTGAGCACAGATACGCAGTATTTT. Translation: CASSPFHRVSTDTQYF.

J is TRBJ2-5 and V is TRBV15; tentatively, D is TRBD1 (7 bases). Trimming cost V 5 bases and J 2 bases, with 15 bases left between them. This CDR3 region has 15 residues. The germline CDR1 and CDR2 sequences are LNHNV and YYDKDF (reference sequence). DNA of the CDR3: TGTGCCACCAGCCCTAGGACAGGAGGGCAAGAGACCCAGTACTTC. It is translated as CATSPRTGGQETQYF.

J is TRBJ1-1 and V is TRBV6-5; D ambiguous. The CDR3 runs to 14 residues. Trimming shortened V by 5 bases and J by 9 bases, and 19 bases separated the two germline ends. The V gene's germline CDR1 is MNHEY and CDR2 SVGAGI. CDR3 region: CASSLVEGLSKAFF. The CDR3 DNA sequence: TGTGCCAGCAGTCTGGTTGAGGGCCTATCGAAAGCTTTCTTT.

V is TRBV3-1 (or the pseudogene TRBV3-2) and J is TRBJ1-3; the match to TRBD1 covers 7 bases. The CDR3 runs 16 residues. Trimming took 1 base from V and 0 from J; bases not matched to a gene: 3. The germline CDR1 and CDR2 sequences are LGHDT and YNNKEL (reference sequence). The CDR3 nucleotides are TGTGCCAGCAGCCAAGCCCGGGACAGCTCTGGAAACACCATATATTTT. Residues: CASSQARDSSGNTIYF.

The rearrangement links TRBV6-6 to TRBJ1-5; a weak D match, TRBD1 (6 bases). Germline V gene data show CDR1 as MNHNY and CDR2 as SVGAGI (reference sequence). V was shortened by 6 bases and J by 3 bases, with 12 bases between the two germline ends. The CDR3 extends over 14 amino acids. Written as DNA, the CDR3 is TGTGCCAGCAGAAACAGGGATTTCAATCAGCCCCAGCATTTT. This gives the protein CASRNRDFNQPQHF.

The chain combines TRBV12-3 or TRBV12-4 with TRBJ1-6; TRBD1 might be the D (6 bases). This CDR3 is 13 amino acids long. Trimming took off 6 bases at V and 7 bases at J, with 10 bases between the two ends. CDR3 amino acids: CASRPGANSPLHF. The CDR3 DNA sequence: TGTGCCAGCAGGCCAGGGGCAAATTCACCCCTCCACTTT.

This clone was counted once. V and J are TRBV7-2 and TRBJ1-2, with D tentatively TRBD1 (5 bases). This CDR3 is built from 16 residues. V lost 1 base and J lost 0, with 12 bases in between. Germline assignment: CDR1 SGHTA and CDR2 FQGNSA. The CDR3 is CASSLDGAGTNYGYTF. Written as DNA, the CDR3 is TGTGCCAGCAGCTTAGATGGGGCAGGGACTAACTATGGCTACACCTTC.

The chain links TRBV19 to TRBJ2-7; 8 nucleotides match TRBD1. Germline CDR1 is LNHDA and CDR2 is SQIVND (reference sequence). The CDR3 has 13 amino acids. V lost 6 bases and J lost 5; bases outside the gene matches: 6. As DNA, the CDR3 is TGTGCCAGTAGCCCCAGACAGGGGAACGAGCAGTACTTC. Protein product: CASSPRQGNEQYF.

CDR3: CSVRGSTLHYEQYF. In DNA, the CDR3 is TGCAGCGTTCGCGGGTCTACACTACACTACGAGCAGTACTTC. The V call is TRBV29-1, the J call TRBJ2-7; D might be TRBD2 (5 bases). The germline V and J ends were trimmed by 5 bases and 3 bases, with 17 bases remaining between them. CDR1 is SQVTM, CDR2 ANQGSEA, per germline. The CDR3 spans 14 residues.

Here the CDR3 DNA reads TGTGCCAGCAGTTCCCCGGGGGGATATCGCACTGAAGCTTTCTTT. This sequence encodes CASSSPGGYRTEAFF. The chain carries TRBV28 and TRBJ1-1, with D perhaps TRBD1 (5 bases). Germline V gives CDR1 MDHEN, CDR2 SYDVKM. V shed 4 bases and J shed 4 bases, with 16 bases lying between them. This CDR3 has 15 amino acids.

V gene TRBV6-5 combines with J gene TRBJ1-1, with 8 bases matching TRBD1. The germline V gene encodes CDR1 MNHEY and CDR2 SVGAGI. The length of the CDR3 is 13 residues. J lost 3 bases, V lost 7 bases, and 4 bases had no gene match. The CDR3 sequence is CASKTGVDTEAFF. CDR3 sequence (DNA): TGTGCCAGCAAGACAGGGGTCGACACTGAAGCTTTCTTT.

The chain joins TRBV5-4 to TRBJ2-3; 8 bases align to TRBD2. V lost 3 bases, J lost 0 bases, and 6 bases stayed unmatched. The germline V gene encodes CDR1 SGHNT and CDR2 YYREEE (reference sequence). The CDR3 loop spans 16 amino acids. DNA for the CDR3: TGTGCCAGCAGCTCGGGGGGGCCCGGGAGCACAGATACGCAGTATTTT. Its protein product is CASSSGGPGSTDTQYF.

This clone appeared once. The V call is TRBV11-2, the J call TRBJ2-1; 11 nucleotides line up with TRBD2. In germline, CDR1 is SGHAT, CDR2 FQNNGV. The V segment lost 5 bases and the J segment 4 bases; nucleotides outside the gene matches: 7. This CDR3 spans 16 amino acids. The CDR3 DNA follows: TGTGCCAGCAGCATCCGACTAGCGGGACTATACAATGAGCAGTTCTTC. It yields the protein CASSIRLAGLYNEQFF.

For the CDR3, the DNA is TGTGCCACCAGTGATTCTTCCTCGGTATCTAATGAGCAGTTCTTC. Protein product: CATSDSSSVSNEQFF. This sequence joins TRBV24-1 and TRBJ2-1, with unresolved D. This CDR3 region has 15 residues. Per the germline V gene, CDR1 is KGHDR and CDR2 is SFDVKD. Trimming stripped 2 bases from V and 7 bases from J, with 14 bases between.

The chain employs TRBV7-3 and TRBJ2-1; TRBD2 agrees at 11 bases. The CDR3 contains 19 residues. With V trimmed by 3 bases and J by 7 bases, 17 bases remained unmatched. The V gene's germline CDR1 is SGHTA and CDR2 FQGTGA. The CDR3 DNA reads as TGTGCCAGCAGCTTTGTGGTCCTCCCGACTAGCGGGATATCAAATGAGCAGTTCTTC. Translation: CASSFVVLPTSGISNEQFF.

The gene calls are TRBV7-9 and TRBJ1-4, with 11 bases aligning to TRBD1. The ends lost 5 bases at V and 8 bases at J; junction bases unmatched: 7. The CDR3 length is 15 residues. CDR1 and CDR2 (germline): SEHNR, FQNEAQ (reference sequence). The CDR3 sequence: CASSAPGQGVEKLFF. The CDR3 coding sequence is TGTGCCAGCAGCGCACCGGGACAGGGGGTGGAAAAACTGTTTTTT.

The CDR3 coding sequence is TGTGCCAGCAGCCCGAAGCGGGCAGGCACAGATACGCAGTATTTT. This sequence encodes CASSPKRAGTDTQYF. This sequence joins TRBV7-2 and TRBJ2-3, with D maybe TRBD2 (6 bases). This CDR3 region has 15 residues. The V gene lost 5 bases and the J gene lost 1 base, with 13 bases spanning the gap. CDR1 is SGHTA and CDR2 is FQGNSA in the germline V gene.

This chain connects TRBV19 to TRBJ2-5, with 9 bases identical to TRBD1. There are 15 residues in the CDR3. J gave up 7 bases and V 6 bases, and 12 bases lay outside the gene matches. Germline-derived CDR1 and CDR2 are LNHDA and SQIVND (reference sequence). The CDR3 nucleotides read TGTGCCAGTAGCGCGGGGACAGGGTCAGGGGGGACCCAGTACTTC. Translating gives CASSAGTGSGGTQYF.

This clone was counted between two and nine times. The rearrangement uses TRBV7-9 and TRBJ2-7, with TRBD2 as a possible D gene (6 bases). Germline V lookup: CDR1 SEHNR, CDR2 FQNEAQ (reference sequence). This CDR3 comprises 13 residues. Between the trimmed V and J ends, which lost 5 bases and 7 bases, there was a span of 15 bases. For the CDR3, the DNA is TGTGCCAGCAGCCTCCAACTAGCAAGGGAGCAGTACTTC. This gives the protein CASSLQLAREQYF.

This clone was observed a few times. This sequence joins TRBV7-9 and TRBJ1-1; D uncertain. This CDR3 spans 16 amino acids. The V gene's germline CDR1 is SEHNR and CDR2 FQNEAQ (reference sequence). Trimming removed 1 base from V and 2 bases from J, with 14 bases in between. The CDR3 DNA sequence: TGTGCCAGCAGCTTAGGCTGGGGAGAAACAAACACTGAAGCTTTCTTT. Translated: CASSLGWGETNTEAFF.

The CDR3 DNA reads TGTGCCACCCAGGGGAGCCCCGGCTACGAGCAGTACTTC. It yields the protein CATQGSPGYEQYF. This chain links TRBV24-1 with TRBJ2-7; perhaps TRBD1 as D (6 bases). The CDR3 spans 13 residues. The germline V gene has CDR1 KGHDR and CDR2 SFDVKD. V was clipped by 9 bases and J by 3 bases, with 14 bases between them.